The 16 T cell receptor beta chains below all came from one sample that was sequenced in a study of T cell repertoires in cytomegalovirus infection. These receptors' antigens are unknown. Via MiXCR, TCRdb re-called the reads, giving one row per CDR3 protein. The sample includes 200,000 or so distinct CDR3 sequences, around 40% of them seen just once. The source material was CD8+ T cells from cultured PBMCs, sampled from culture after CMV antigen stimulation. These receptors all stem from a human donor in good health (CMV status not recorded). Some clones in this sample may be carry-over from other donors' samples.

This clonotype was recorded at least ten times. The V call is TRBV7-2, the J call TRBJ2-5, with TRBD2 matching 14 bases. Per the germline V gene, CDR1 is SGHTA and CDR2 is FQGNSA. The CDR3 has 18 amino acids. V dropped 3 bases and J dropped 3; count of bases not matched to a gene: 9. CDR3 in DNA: TGTGCCAGCAGCTTCCCGGGACTAGCGGGAGTACCTAAAGAGACCCAGTACTTC. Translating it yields CASSFPGLAGVPKETQYF.

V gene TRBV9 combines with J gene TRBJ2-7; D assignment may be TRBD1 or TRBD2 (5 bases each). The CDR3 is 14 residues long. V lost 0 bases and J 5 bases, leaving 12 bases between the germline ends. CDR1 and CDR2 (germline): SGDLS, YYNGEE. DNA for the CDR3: TGTGCCAGCAGCGTAGAGGGGACGTGGAACGAGCAGTACTTC. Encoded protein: CASSVEGTWNEQYF.

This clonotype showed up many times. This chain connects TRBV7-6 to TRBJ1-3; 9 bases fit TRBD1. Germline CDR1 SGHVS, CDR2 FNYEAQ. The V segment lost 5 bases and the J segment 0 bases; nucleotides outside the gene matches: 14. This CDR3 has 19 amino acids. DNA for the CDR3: TGTGCCAGCAGCCCGAGGCAGCCAGGGGACAGGGTCTCTGGAAACACCATATATTTT. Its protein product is CASSPRQPGDRVSGNTIYF.

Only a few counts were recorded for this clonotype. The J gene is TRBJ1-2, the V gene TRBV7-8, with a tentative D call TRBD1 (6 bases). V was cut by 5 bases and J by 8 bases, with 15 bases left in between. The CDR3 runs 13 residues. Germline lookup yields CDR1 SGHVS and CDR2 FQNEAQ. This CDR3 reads CASSQYRARGYTF. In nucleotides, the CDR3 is TGTGCCAGCAGCCAGTACAGGGCCAGAGGCTACACCTTC.

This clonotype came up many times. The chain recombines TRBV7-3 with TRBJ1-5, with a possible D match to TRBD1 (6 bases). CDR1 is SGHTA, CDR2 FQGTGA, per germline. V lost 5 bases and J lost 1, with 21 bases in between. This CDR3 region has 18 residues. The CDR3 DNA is TGTGCCAGCAGCCCCCGGGGGGGGCGAGTCGGGAGCAATCAGCCCCAGCATTTT. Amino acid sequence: CASSPRGGRVGSNQPQHF.

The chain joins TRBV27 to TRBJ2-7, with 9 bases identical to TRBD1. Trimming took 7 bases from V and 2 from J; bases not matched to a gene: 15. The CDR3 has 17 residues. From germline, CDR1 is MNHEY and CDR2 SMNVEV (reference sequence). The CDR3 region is CASTSKGGTGSTYEQYF. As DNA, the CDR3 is TGTGCCAGCACCAGCAAGGGGGGGACAGGGTCAACCTACGAGCAGTACTTC.

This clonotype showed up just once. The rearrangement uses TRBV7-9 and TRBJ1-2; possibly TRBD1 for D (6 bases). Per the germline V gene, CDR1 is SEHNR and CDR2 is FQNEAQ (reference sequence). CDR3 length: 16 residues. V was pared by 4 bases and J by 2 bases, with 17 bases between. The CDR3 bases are TGTGCCAGCAGCTCACTTATACAGGGAGAGAACTATGGCTACACCTTC. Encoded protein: CASSSLIQGENYGYTF.

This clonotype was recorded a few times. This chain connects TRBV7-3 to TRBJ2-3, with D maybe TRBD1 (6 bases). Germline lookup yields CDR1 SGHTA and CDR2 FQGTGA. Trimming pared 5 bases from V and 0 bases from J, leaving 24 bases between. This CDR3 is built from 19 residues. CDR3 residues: CASSRSTRASGDSTDTQYF. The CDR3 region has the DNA TGTGCCAGCAGCCGGTCTACCCGGGCGTCAGGGGATAGCACAGATACGCAGTATTTT.

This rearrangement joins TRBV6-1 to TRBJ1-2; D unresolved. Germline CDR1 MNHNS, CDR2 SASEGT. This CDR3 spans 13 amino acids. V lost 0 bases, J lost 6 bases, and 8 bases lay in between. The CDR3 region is CASSEAPGDGYTF. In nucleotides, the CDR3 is TGTGCCAGCAGTGAAGCTCCAGGAGATGGCTACACCTTC.

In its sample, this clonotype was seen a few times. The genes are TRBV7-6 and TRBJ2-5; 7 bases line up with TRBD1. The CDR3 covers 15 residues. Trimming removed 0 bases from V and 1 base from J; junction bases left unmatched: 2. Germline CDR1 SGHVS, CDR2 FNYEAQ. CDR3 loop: CASSLAGTAQETQYF. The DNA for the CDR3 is TGTGCCAGCAGCTTAGCCGGGACAGCCCAAGAGACCCAGTACTTC.

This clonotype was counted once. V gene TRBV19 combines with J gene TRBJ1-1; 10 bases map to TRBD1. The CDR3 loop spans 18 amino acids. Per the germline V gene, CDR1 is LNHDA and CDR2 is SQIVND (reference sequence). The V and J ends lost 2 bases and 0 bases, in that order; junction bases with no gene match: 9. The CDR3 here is CASSIRGDRGYLNTEAFF. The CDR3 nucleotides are TGTGCCAGTAGTATACGGGGGGACAGGGGTTACCTGAACACTGAAGCTTTCTTT.

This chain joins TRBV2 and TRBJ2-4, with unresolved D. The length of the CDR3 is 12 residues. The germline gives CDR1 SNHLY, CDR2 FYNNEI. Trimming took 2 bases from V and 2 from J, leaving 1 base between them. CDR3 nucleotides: TGTGCCAGCAGTGAAACCAAAAACATTCAGTACTTC. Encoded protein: CASSETKNIQYF.

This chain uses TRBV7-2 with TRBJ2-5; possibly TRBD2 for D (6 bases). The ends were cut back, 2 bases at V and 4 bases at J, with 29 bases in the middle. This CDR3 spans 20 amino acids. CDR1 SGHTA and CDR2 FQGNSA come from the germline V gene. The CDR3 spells CASSLRQNDSGAQKIETQYF. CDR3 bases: TGTGCCAGCAGCTTACGGCAAAATGATAGCGGAGCGCAGAAGATAGAGACCCAGTACTTC.

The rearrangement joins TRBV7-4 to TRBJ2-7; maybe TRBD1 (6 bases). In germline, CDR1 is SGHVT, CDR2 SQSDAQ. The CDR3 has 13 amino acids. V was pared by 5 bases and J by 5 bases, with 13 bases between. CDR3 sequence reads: CASSPRDNDEQYF. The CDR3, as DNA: TGTGCCAGCAGCCCCCGGGACAACGACGAGCAGTACTTC. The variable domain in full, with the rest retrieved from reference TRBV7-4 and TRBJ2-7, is GAGVSQSPRYKVAKRGRDVALRCDSISGHVTLYWYRQTLGQGSEVLTYSQSDAQRDKSGRPSGRFSAERPERSVSTLKIQRTEQGDSAVYLCASSPRDNDEQYFGPGTRLTVT.

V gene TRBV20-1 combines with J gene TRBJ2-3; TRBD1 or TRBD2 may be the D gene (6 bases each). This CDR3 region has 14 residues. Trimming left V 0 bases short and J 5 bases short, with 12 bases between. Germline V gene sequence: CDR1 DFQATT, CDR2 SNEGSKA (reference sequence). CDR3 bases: TGCAGTGCTAGAGAGGAAAGGGGGGAAGATACGCAGTATTTT. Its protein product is CSAREERGEDTQYF.

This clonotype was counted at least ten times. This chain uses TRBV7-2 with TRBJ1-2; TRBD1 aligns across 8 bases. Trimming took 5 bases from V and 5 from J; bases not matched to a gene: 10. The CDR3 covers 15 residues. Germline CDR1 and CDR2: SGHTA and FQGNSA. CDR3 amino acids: CASSRLQDRVYGYTF. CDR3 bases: TGTGCCAGCAGCCGTTTACAGGACAGGGTGTATGGCTACACCTTC.